This TCR beta chain was identified in a study of T-cell reconstitution after alpha-beta-depleted transplantation in children. Study-wide findings and caveats: Reportedly, alpha-beta T cells present about two months post-transplant originated from several hundred expanded clones of graft origin. Counts and diversity of T cells one year after transplant came mostly from newly produced T cells.

The TCRbeta library incorporated unique molecular identifiers. TCRdb itself ran the PCR reads through MiXCR, one entry per CDR3 protein. The sample lists about 340,000 distinct CDR3 sequences, around 16% seen once, with 35% to 50% in the top ten. This CDR3 has 13 amino acids. Looked up from germline, CDR1 is SEHNR and CDR2 is FQNEAQ (reference sequence). The V and J ends lost 5 bases and 6 bases respectively, with 13 bases between them. A note on this clonotype: The antigen remains undetermined.

The clonotype comes from a male patient under 10 years old who had a stem cell transplant for acute lymphoblastic leukemia, so the T cells may come from the graft donor. Sequencing used PBMCs, mostly from graft donor cells, obtained 360 days after TCRalphabeta/CD19-depleted stem cell transplant. The chain employs TRBV7-9 and TRBJ1-1; D not resolved. This chain's CDR3 is CASSPPAIPEAFF. CDR3 in DNA: TGTGCCAGCAGCCCCCCGGCGATCCCTGAAGCTTTCTTT.